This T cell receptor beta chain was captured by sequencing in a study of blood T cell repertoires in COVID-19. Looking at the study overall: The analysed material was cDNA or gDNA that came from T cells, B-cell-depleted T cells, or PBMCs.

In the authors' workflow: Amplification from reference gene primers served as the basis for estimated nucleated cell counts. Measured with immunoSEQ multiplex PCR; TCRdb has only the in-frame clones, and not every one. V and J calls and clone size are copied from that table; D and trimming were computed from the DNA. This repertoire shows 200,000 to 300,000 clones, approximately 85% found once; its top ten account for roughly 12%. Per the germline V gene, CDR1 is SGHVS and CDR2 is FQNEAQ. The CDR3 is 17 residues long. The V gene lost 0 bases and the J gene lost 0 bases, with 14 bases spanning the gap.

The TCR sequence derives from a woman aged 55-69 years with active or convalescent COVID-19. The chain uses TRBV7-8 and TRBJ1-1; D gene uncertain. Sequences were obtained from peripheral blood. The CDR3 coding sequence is TGTGCCAGCAGCTTAGCAGGACTGGGGATCATGAACACTGAAGCTTTCTTT. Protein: CASSLAGLGIMNTEAFF.